This T cell receptor (beta chain) comes out of a study of graft-versus-host responses after intestinal transplantation. Study background: The transplants performed in recipients were multivisceral, liver-intestinal, or isolated intestinal. Recipients uniformly received anti-thymocyte globulin induction, followed by tacrolimus and steroids for three to four years. Study outcomes and limitations: GvH clonotypes were identified within recipient marrow, with a subset emerging first in ileum or blood. Within the allografts of patients who had graft-donor T cell macrochimerism, graft-versus-host to host-versus-graft clonal ratios were high.

Comments on this clone: Its antigen is not known.

Germline loops: CDR1 LNHDA, CDR2 SQIVND (reference sequence). This CDR3 contains 16 residues. Trimming removed 7 bases from V and 4 bases from J, with 20 bases in between. Some clones are missing from TCRdb's copy, which holds only in-frame ones; the method was immunoSEQ multiplex PCR. Here the sample spans over 5,000 clones, 70% to 80% being singletons. The TCR comes from a human patient who received an intestinal transplant, so some T cells may come from the graft donor. This chain connects TRBV19 to TRBJ2-1, with D possibly called TRBD1 or TRBD2 (5 bases each). Material: PBMCs, obtained around 300 days after intestinal transplant. CDR3 in amino acids: CASTPGPGRTYNEQFF. Written as DNA, the CDR3 is TGTGCCAGTACCCCCGGCCCGGGACGAACATACAATGAGCAGTTCTTC.